This T cell receptor (beta chain) was observed in a study of blood T cell repertoires in COVID-19 (dated by TCRdb to the early 2020s). About the full investigation: Samples covering the acute and convalescent phases of COVID-19 were provided by collaborators in the United States, Italy and Spain. The material from the prospective study consisted of cDNA or gDNA derived from T cells, B-cell-depleted T cells, or PBMCs. The dataset comprised deeply sampled blood TCRbeta repertoires from subjects exposed to, actively infected with, or recovered from COVID-19. The repertoires were released in a freely available public database meant as a resource for research on the immune response to SARS-CoV-2. Samples came from the ongoing ImmuneRACE study (first 160 participants) plus 1,254 subjects from 6 global collaborators. A de-identified subject ID, COVID-19 status, age in years and sex were almost always included in the sample metadata. Where available, HLA class I and class II types were obtained from metadata supplied by the sample provider rather than from assay-based typing. Summary of the overall study and its limitations: The quantity of clinical and demographic metadata differed by source and by participant and was supplied without curation.

As encoded in the germline V gene, CDR1 is SGHAT while CDR2 is FQNNGV. Trimmed from V: 2 bases; trimmed from J: 6 bases; junction bases lacking a gene match: 14. The CDR3 spans 18 residues, from the cysteine through the phenylalanine. Only the CDR3 part of the read is kept: 54 bases, read in frame from the first base. Each collaborating institution followed its own protocols to collect whole blood in K2EDTA tubes. For TCRbeta analysis, collaborator samples were shipped as frozen whole blood, as isolated PBMCs, or as DNA extracted from either sample type. TCRbeta CDR3 regions were amplified from genomic DNA using the immunoSEQ Assay, a bias-controlled multiplex PCR. The study's processing was this. The number of nucleated cells in each sample was estimated by amplification of reference gene primers within the assay. To quantify the absolute abundance of each unique TCRbeta CDR3 rearrangement, sequence reads were collapsed and filtered. For each sample, productive Simpson clonality was calculated as the square root of Simpson's diversity index over productive rearrangements. The clones in this table, taken by TCRdb from immuneACCESS, are in-frame only. Not every clone is retained; where verified, under half of the shortfall comes from an unresolved V gene, and the cause of the rest is unknown. Clonal size and the V and J genes are those of that table, whereas D and trimming came from the DNA. The sample profile shows roughly 130,000 clones; 70% to 85% of them were found once. About 16% of the sample is taken by the ten largest.

Only a few counts were recorded for this clone. No cognate antigen has been identified for it. Per-base quality was not reported, and no clone a single base away is much larger than it. The receptor comes from a woman between 50 and 59 years old with acute or convalescent COVID-19. The V gene is TRBV11-2 and the J gene is TRBJ2-3, with 10 bases matching TRBD2. Input material: peripheral blood. The sequence in DNA is TGTGCCAGCAGCTTATTATCCGTAGCGGGGGGATCATCCGATACGCAGTATTTT. Translated, this gives CASSLLSVAGGSSDTQYF.